These 28 T cell receptor beta chains were sequenced from one sample in a study of T cell repertoires in cytomegalovirus infection. These receptors lack a known antigen. TCRdb reprocessed the reads with MiXCR, giving one entry per CDR3 protein. The table includes under 150,000 distinct CDR3 sequences, about 24% detected once. The source material was PBMCs, sequenced either directly or after in vitro stimulation (not recorded which). The receptors derive from a human donor in good health (CMV status not recorded). Some clones in this sample may be carry-over from other donors' samples.

This clonotype was seen just once. The chain has TRBV5-4 and TRBJ2-1; tentatively, D is TRBD1 (6 bases). The germline CDR1 and CDR2 sequences are SGHNT and YYREEE (reference sequence). Trimming took 0 bases from V and 2 from J, leaving 9 bases between them. The CDR3 is 15 amino acids. The chain's CDR3 is CASSLAQGTYNEQFF. For the CDR3, the DNA is TGTGCCAGCAGCTTGGCACAGGGAACCTACAATGAGCAGTTCTTC.

This clonotype was found a few times. The chain is built from TRBV5-4 and TRBJ1-2; 8 bases align to TRBD1. This CDR3 is built from 15 residues. Germline loops: CDR1 SGHNT, CDR2 YYREEE (reference sequence). J lost 4 bases, V lost 3 bases, and 8 bases had no gene match. The CDR3 DNA is TGTGCCAGCAGCTCCCCTGGACAGGGATCCTATGGCTACACCTTC. Residues: CASSSPGQGSYGYTF.

The chain is built from TRBV15 and TRBJ1-4; D is uncertain. The germline CDR1 and CDR2 sequences are LNHNV and YYDKDF (reference sequence). V was trimmed by 0 bases and J by 8 bases, leaving 19 bases between them. The CDR3 extends over 17 amino acids. This CDR3 is CATSRDLGTGSQEKLFF. CDR3 DNA: TGTGCCACCAGCAGAGATTTGGGCACGGGTTCCCAGGAAAAACTGTTTTTT.

This clonotype was seen at least ten times. This chain joins TRBV7-2 and TRBJ1-5, with D hard to call. Trimming shortened V by 4 bases and J by 0 bases, and 4 bases separated the two germline ends. The germline gives CDR1 SGHTA, CDR2 FQGNSA. The CDR3 runs to 13 residues. In DNA form, the CDR3 reads TGTGCCAGCAGCTCAAATAGCAATCAGCCCCAGCATTTT. Its protein product is CASSSNSNQPQHF.

This clonotype was observed a handful of times. This chain joins TRBV6-6 and TRBJ2-7; D is undetermined. With 4 bases removed from V and 4 bases from J, the gap between germline ends came to 8 bases. The CDR3 has 12 amino acids. CDR1 is MNHNY, CDR2 SVGAGI, per germline (reference sequence). This chain's CDR3 is CASSSQLYEQYF. The CDR3 bases are TGTGCCAGCAGTTCACAGCTATACGAGCAGTACTTC.

CDR3 in DNA: TGCGCCAGCAGCCAAGTAGGGACGGGAATATACAATGAGCAGTTCTTC. It is translated as CASSQVGTGIYNEQFF. This rearrangement joins TRBV4-1 to TRBJ2-1, with D tentatively TRBD1 or TRBD2 (5 bases each). The CDR3 runs 16 residues. Germline CDR1 and CDR2: MGHRA and YSYEKL. Trimming stripped 1 base from V and 4 bases from J, with 14 bases between.

V gene TRBV19 combines with J gene TRBJ2-1, with 10 bases lining up with TRBD2. The CDR3 sequence is 15 residues long. Trimming removed 5 bases from V and 9 bases from J; junction bases left unmatched: 10. The germline V gene encodes CDR1 LNHDA and CDR2 SQIVND (reference sequence). CDR3 bases: TGTGCCAGTAGTCCCCTAGCGGGGGTTACTGGTGAGCAGTTCTTC. Its translation is CASSPLAGVTGEQFF. The full variable domain, in which reference TRBV19 and TRBJ2-1 provide the parts outside the CDR3, is DGGITQSPKYLFRKEGQNVTLSCEQNLNHDAMYWYRQDPGQGLRLIYYSQIVNDFQKGDIAEGYSVSREKKESFPLTVTSAQKNPTAFYLCASSPLAGVTGEQFFGPGTRLTVL.

The rearrangement uses TRBV6-5 and TRBJ2-2; 11 nucleotides agree with TRBD2. Germline V gene lookup returns CDR1 MNHEY and CDR2 SVGAGI. V lost 5 bases and J lost 5; bases outside the gene matches: 13. The CDR3 contains 18 residues. The CDR3 region is CASSRLPLTSGSTGELFF. CDR3 bases: TGTGCCAGCAGTAGACTACCCCTTACTAGCGGGAGTACCGGGGAGCTGTTTTTT.

This clonotype showed up just a few times. The chain combines TRBV7-2 with TRBJ1-5; 7 bases fit TRBD1. Looked up from germline, CDR1 is SGHTA and CDR2 is FQGNSA. This CDR3 is 14 amino acids long. The V gene end was trimmed by 4 bases and the J gene end by 4 bases; junction bases not matched to a gene: 4. Written as DNA, the CDR3 is TGTGCCAGCAGCTCTCAACAGGGGAATCAGCCCCAGCATTTT. This gives the protein CASSSQQGNQPQHF.

This clonotype has only a few counts. This chain connects TRBV28 to TRBJ2-7; perhaps TRBD2 as D (5 bases). V lost 5 bases and J lost 0, with 17 bases in between. The CDR3 has 16 residues. Per germline, CDR1 MDHEN and CDR2 SYDVKM. The CDR3, as DNA: TGTGCCAGCAGTCCTCCTGGGAGCAGGAGCTCCTACGAGCAGTACGTC. It translates to CASSPPGSRSSYEQYV.

The gene calls are TRBV28 and TRBJ2-1; D is possibly TRBD1 (6 bases). Germline CDR1 MDHEN, CDR2 SYDVKM. V lost 6 bases to trimming and J lost 8 bases, with 20 bases between them. This CDR3 has 15 amino acids. This CDR3 is CASSNPGVGDDEQFF. CDR3 in DNA: TGTGCCAGCAGCAACCCAGGGGTGGGAGACGATGAGCAGTTCTTC.

This rearrangement joins TRBV4-3 to TRBJ2-1; D is possibly TRBD2 (5 bases). Germline-derived CDR1 and CDR2 are LGHNA and YSLEER. V was cut by 4 bases and J by 7 bases, with 20 bases left in between. CDR3 length: 16 amino acids. CDR3 nucleotide sequence: TGCGCCAGCAGCCCCCTAGTGGGAGTGGGTTGGAATGAGCAGTTCTTC. Its translation is CASSPLVGVGWNEQFF.

The rearrangement joins TRBV6-2 or TRBV6-3 to TRBJ2-1, with 8 bases lining up with TRBD2. Germline lookup yields CDR1 MNHEY and CDR2 SVGEGT. After removal of 4 bases from V and 5 bases from J, the junction contained 7 bases not matched to a gene. This CDR3 has 15 amino acids. In nucleotides, the CDR3 is TGTGCCAGCAGTTTACCGGGAGGGCCACACAATGAGCAGTTCTTC. It is translated as CASSLPGGPHNEQFF.

V is TRBV4-3 and J is TRBJ2-7; 9 nucleotides match TRBD1. The CDR3 is 15 amino acids. Germline V gene data show CDR1 as LGHNA and CDR2 as YSLEER. Trimming cost V 1 base and J 3 bases; bases outside gene matches: 4. The CDR3 is CASSQGRTGVYEQYF. CDR3 DNA: TGCGCCAGCAGCCAAGGCCGGACAGGGGTCTACGAGCAGTACTTC.

This clonotype was recorded at least ten times. The rearrangement links TRBV2 to TRBJ2-3, with TRBD1 identical over 8 bases. The CDR3 runs 16 residues. Germline CDR1 reads SNHLY; CDR2 reads FYNNEI. The trim removed 5 bases at V and 6 bases at J, leaving 13 bases unmatched. As DNA, the CDR3 is TGTGCCAGCAGTTCCTTACGACAGGGGAGAGTGGATACGCAGTATTTT. Amino acids: CASSSLRQGRVDTQYF.

The J gene is TRBJ2-6, the V gene TRBV7-9; D is possibly TRBD2 (5 bases). With 2 bases removed from V and 0 bases from J, the gap between germline ends came to 17 bases. The germline V gene encodes CDR1 SEHNR and CDR2 FQNEAQ (reference sequence). This CDR3 has 19 amino acids. The CDR3 region is CASSLHPAAELSGANVLTF. The CDR3 bases are TGTGCCAGCAGCTTACACCCGGCAGCGGAACTCTCTGGGGCCAACGTCCTGACTTTC.

The chain combines TRBV19 with TRBJ1-5; possibly TRBD1 for D (5 bases). V lost 5 bases to trimming and J lost 0 bases, with 14 bases between them. This CDR3 has 16 residues. The germline CDR1 and CDR2 sequences are LNHDA and SQIVND (reference sequence). The CDR3 protein is CASSPGTVYSNQPQHF. The CDR3 DNA reads TGTGCCAGTAGTCCCGGGACTGTTTATAGCAATCAGCCCCAGCATTTT.

This clonotype was recorded at least ten times. The chain carries TRBV7-6 and TRBJ2-5; TRBD1 agrees at 7 bases. Trimming cost V 1 base and J 3 bases; bases outside gene matches: 11. Germline V lookup: CDR1 SGHVS, CDR2 FNYEAQ. This CDR3 region has 17 residues. CDR3 sequence: CASSLDPDREPEETQYF. CDR3 DNA sequence: TGTGCCAGCAGCTTAGATCCCGACAGGGAGCCTGAAGAGACCCAGTACTTC.

This clonotype was counted a few times. The chain joins TRBV2 to TRBJ1-6, with a weak D call TRBD1 (6 bases). This CDR3 has 15 amino acids. The V gene lost 8 bases and the J gene lost 0 bases, with 11 bases spanning the gap. Germline V lookup: CDR1 SNHLY, CDR2 FYNNEI. CDR3: CASHRESSYNSPLHF. CDR3 DNA sequence: TGTGCCAGCCACAGGGAAAGCTCCTATAATTCACCCCTCCACTTT.

The chain combines TRBV4-3 with TRBJ2-7; TRBD2 might be the D (6 bases). V gave up 0 bases and J gave up 7 bases, with 19 bases separating them. This CDR3 spans 16 amino acids. Germline CDR1 LGHNA, CDR2 YSLEER. The CDR3 DNA is TGCGCCAGCAGCCAAGATAATCGCGGGGCCGAGGGGGAGCAGTACTTC. Protein product: CASSQDNRGAEGEQYF.

This clonotype appeared many times. The chain recombines TRBV12-3 or TRBV12-4 with TRBJ1-2; 8 bases align to TRBD1. CDR3 size: 13 residues. The V segment lost 8 bases and the J segment 5 bases; nucleotides outside the gene matches: 7. CDR3 loop: CASRYRGGYGYTF. The CDR3 nucleotides are TGTGCCAGCCGATACAGGGGGGGGTATGGCTACACCTTC.

Many counts were recorded for this clonotype. The rearrangement uses TRBV10-3 and TRBJ2-1, with 7 bases identical to TRBD2. The germline CDR1 and CDR2 sequences are ENHRY and SYGVKD. Trimming cost V 6 bases and J 9 bases; bases outside gene matches: 11. The CDR3 has 14 residues. The CDR3 nucleotides read TGTGCCATCAGGAGCGGGGCAGCAGGCCCTGAGCAGTTCTTC. The encoded protein is CAIRSGAAGPEQFF.

Many counts were recorded for this clonotype. The genes are TRBV4-3 and TRBJ2-3; 10 nucleotides agree with TRBD2. Losses at the gene ends were 0 bases for V and 4 bases for J; bases not matched to a gene: 25. Germline CDR1 is LGHNA and CDR2 is YSLEER. CDR3 length: 23 amino acids. CDR3 residues: CASSQERASGSWSDPAQADTQYF. Here the CDR3 DNA reads TGCGCCAGCAGCCAAGAGCGGGCTAGCGGGAGCTGGTCGGACCCCGCGCAGGCAGATACGCAGTATTTT.

J is TRBJ2-1 and V is TRBV6-2 or TRBV6-3; TRBD2 matches 9 bases. There are 17 residues in the CDR3. In germline, CDR1 is MNHEY, CDR2 SVGEGT. V lost 6 bases and J lost 0; bases outside the gene matches: 9. The CDR3 DNA is TGTGCCAGCAGGGAGGGACTAGCCAAAACCTCCTACAATGAGCAGTTCTTC. Encoded protein: CASREGLAKTSYNEQFF.

This clonotype was found a few times. This chain joins TRBV28 and TRBJ1-6; D gene unclear. The CDR3 loop spans 12 amino acids. Looked up from germline, CDR1 is MDHEN and CDR2 is SYDVKM. V was pared by 3 bases and J by 9 bases, with 6 bases between. The CDR3 coding sequence is TGTGCCAGCAGTTTGAGGGTTTCACCCCTCCACTTT. Its translation is CASSLRVSPLHF.

This clonotype was seen at least ten times. The chain carries TRBV12-5 and TRBJ2-1; 13 nucleotides line up with TRBD2. Germline V gene lookup returns CDR1 LGHNT and CDR2 FRNRAP. Trimming removed 0 bases from V and 3 bases from J; junction bases left unmatched: 5. The CDR3 runs 18 residues. This CDR3 reads CASGLVGTSGTIYNEQFF. The CDR3 region has the DNA TGTGCTAGTGGTTTGGTTGGGACTAGCGGGACGATCTACAATGAGCAGTTCTTC.

This clonotype was counted between two and nine times. The chain couples TRBV19 to TRBJ1-1; D perhaps matches TRBD1 (6 bases). The CDR3 is made up of 14 amino acids. CDR1 and CDR2 (germline): LNHDA, SQIVND (reference sequence). Trimming cost V 2 bases and J 4 bases, with 11 bases left between them. In DNA, the CDR3 is TGTGCCAGTAGTATACCGGTACAGGGCACTGAAGCTTTCTTT. This codes for CASSIPVQGTEAFF.

This clonotype has just a few counts. The CDR3 is CASSRYRVNTGELFF. The CDR3 coding sequence is TGTGCCAGCAGTCGTTACAGGGTGAACACCGGGGAGCTGTTTTTT. The V and J genes are TRBV6-6 and TRBJ2-2; possibly TRBD1 for D (6 bases). The germline V and J ends were trimmed by 5 bases and 1 base, with 11 bases remaining between them. The CDR3 covers 15 residues. Germline values: CDR1 MNHNY, CDR2 SVGAGI (reference sequence).